These T cell receptor beta chains were read from a single sample in a study of cytomegalovirus exposure and HLA in healthy donors. Generated by immunoSEQ multiplex PCR, the TCRdb table keeps only in-frame clones and is missing some. The repertoire holds 150,000 to 200,000 clones, approximately 59% seen once, with around 3% in the top ten. The material sequenced was PBMCs. Receptors originate from a man in his forties in good health and CMV-seronegative. Both conserved end residues are part of each CDR3. A D gene is named only where the DNA matches it firmly. Size values are once, few and many counts, or a class for expanded clones, and some rows have none.

J: TRBJ1-3; D: TRBD1; size: .; V: TRBV7-2; DNA: TGTGCCTCTCAGGGGGCTGGAAACACCATATATTTT; CDR3: CASQGAGNTIYF
J: TRBJ1-2; D: TRBD1; size: .; V: TRBV27; DNA: TGTGCCAGCAGTTTAACCCAACCCGGACAGGGGAACTATGGCTACACCTTC; CDR3: CASSLTQPGQGNYGYTF
J: TRBJ1-2; D: TRBD1; size: .; V: TRBV6-5; DNA: TGTGCCAGCAGTGGACAGGGAGGTTTTGACGGCTACACCTTC; CDR3: CASSGQGGFDGYTF
J: TRBJ1-2; D: .; size: .; V: TRBV6-1; DNA: TGTGCCAGCAGTGGAACGGAGGGTGGGGTCTATGGCTACACCTTC; CDR3: CASSGTEGGVYGYTF
J: TRBJ2-5; D: .; size: .; V: TRBV7-6; DNA: TGTGCCAGCAGCTTAGGTCCCAGACAAGAGACCCAGTACTTC; CDR3: CASSLGPRQETQYF
J: TRBJ1-2; D: .; size: .; V: TRBV6-6; DNA: TGTGCCAGCAGTTACTCGGGAGAATCACTCTATGGCTACACCTTC; CDR3: CASSYSGESLYGYTF
J: TRBJ1-1; D: .; size: .; V: TRBV4-1; DNA: TGCGCCAGCAGCCAAGAGGGGGGGCGCCGGACTGAAGCTTTCTTT; CDR3: CASSQEGGRRTEAFF
J: TRBJ1-2; D: .; size: few; V: TRBV9; DNA: TGTGCCAGCAGCGTAGGTGTAGCCTATGGCTACACCTTC; CDR3: CASSVGVAYGYTF
J: TRBJ1-5; D: TRBD1; size: .; V: TRBV28; DNA: TGTGCCAGCAGTTTATTTTGGGACAGGGAGAAAGGTGCCAATCAGCCCCAGCATTTT; CDR3: CASSLFWDREKGANQPQHF
J: TRBJ2-3; D: TRBD2; size: once; V: TRBV11-3; DNA: TGTGCCAGCAGCCAGACTAGCGGGGGGGCGAGAGATACGCAGTATTTT; CDR3: CASSQTSGGARDTQYF
J: TRBJ2-2; D: .; size: .; V: TRBV7-2; DNA: TGTGCCAGCAGCATACAGGGCCTTACCGGGGAGCTGTTTTTT; CDR3: CASSIQGLTGELFF
J: TRBJ2-1; D: .; size: .; V: TRBV4-1; DNA: TGCGCCAGCAGGGTCGGGACTTACATCTACAATGAGCAGTTCTTC; CDR3: CASRVGTYIYNEQFF
J: TRBJ1-1; D: .; size: .; V: TRBV27; DNA: TGTGCCAGCAGTTTCATGGGGCACACTGAAGCTTTCTTT; CDR3: CASSFMGHTEAFF
J: TRBJ2-1; D: TRBD1; size: .; V: TRBV11-2; DNA: TGTGCCAGCAGCGTTACAGGGGTGCAGTTCTTC; CDR3: CASSVTGVQFF
J: TRBJ2-7; D: .; size: .; V: TRBV5-1; DNA: TGCGCCAGGAAAGAGGAAGACGAGCAGTACTTC; CDR3: CARKEEDEQYF
J: TRBJ1-3; D: TRBD1; size: .; V: TRBV5-1; DNA: TGCGCCAGCAGCGGCGGGACAGGGGACTCTGGAAACACCATATATTTT; CDR3: CASSGGTGDSGNTIYF
J: TRBJ2-2; D: TRBD2; size: .; V: TRBV7-2; DNA: TGTGCCAGCAGGGTCGCGGGAGGCACCGGGGAGCTGTTTTTT; CDR3: CASRVAGGTGELFF
J: TRBJ2-7; D: TRBD2; size: .; V: TRBV5-5; DNA: TGTGCCAGCAGCTTAGCTCGGGGGGGCTACGAGCAGTACTTC; CDR3: CASSLARGGYEQYF
J: TRBJ2-3; D: TRBD2; size: .; V: TRBV7-2; DNA: TGTGCCAGCAGCTCAAGGGTAGCGGGTTTCACAGATACGCAGTATTTT; CDR3: CASSSRVAGFTDTQYF
J: TRBJ1-5; D: .; size: .; V: TRBV28; DNA: TGTGCCAGCAGTTTAGCGGGGTTCAGGAGCAATCAGCCCCAGCATTTT; CDR3: CASSLAGFRSNQPQHF
J: TRBJ1-1; D: TRBD1; size: .; V: TRBV5-5; DNA: TGTGCCAGCAGCTTGACAGGGGTCACTGAAGCTTTCTTT; CDR3: CASSLTGVTEAFF
J: TRBJ2-3; D: .; size: .; V: TRBV6-5; DNA: TGTGCCAGCTGGAGGACTAGCACAGATACGCAGTATTTT; CDR3: CASWRTSTDTQYF
J: TRBJ2-7; D: TRBD1; size: .; V: TRBV23-1; DNA: TGCGCCAGCAGTCCAGGGGGGACAGGGAGAACCCACGAGCAGTACTTC; CDR3: CASSPGGTGRTHEQYF
J: TRBJ1-1; D: .; size: few; V: TRBV7-2; DNA: TGTGCCAGCAGCTTAGACGGCACTGAAGCTTTCTTT; CDR3: CASSLDGTEAFF
J: TRBJ2-7; D: .; size: .; V: TRBV6-5; DNA: TGTGCCAGCAGTTACGGAGGGGGCGGGGTCTACGAGCAGTACTTC; CDR3: CASSYGGGGVYEQYF
J: TRBJ2-5; D: TRBD1; size: few; V: TRBV11-2; DNA: TGTGCCAGCAGCTTAGTTCGGGACAGGGGGACGGAGACCCAGTACTTC; CDR3: CASSLVRDRGTETQYF
J: TRBJ2-3; D: .; size: .; V: TRBV5-1; DNA: TGCGCCAGCAGCTTGGAGGGGCGCGCCTCATCAGATACGCAGTATTTT; CDR3: CASSLEGRASSDTQYF
J: TRBJ2-2; D: TRBD1; size: once; V: TRBV2; DNA: TGTGCCAGCAGTGCTGGACAGGGAACCGGGGAGCTGTTTTTT; CDR3: CASSAGQGTGELFF
J: TRBJ1-1; D: TRBD1; size: .; V: TRBV19; DNA: TGTGCCAGTAGTTTCTACAGGGGGAAGGGAACTGAAGCTTTCTTT; CDR3: CASSFYRGKGTEAFF
J: TRBJ2-5; D: .; size: .; V: TRBV5-5; DNA: TGTGCCAGCAGCTTGGAAGCAGGAAAGACCCAGTACTTC; CDR3: CASSLEAGKTQYF
J: TRBJ2-3; D: TRBD2; size: .; V: TRBV7-2; DNA: TGTGCCAGCAGCTTAAATGCGCGGGGGGCCACAGATACGCAGTATTTT; CDR3: CASSLNARGATDTQYF
J: TRBJ2-1; D: TRBD2; size: few; V: TRBV7-9; DNA: TGTGCCAGCAGCTCCGGACTAGCGGTGGGGAGTGAGCAGTTCTTC; CDR3: CASSSGLAVGSEQFF
J: TRBJ1-4; D: .; size: once; V: TRBV5-1; DNA: TGCGCCAGCAGCTCTAACCGGGAGCACCCCAAACTGTTTTTT; CDR3: CASSSNREHPKLFF
J: TRBJ1-5; D: .; size: once; V: TRBV5-5; DNA: TGTGCCAGCAGCTTTGGGGGCCGGCAGCCCCAGCATTTT; CDR3: CASSFGGRQPQHF
J: TRBJ2-7; D: .; size: few; V: TRBV7-2; DNA: TGTGCCAGCAGCTTAGCGCGAGGCGGGGAGCAGTACTTC; CDR3: CASSLARGGEQYF